Each of the 5 T cell receptor beta chains below was sequenced from the same sample in a study of early T cells in non-severe SARS-CoV-2 infection. In TCRdb, the 5' RACE reads were re-called with MiXCR into one record per CDR3 protein. The profile covers roughly 97,000 distinct CDR3 sequences, with 11% appearing a single time and under 5% taken by the ten largest. The material sequenced was whole blood, taken at baseline. The receptors derive from an adult who was a healthcare worker with PCR-confirmed SARS-CoV-2 infection or an uninfected control (not recorded which).

Many counts were recorded for this clonotype. The J gene is TRBJ2-7, the V gene TRBV28; 9 positions agree with TRBD1. V shed 5 bases and J 0 bases; nucleotides not matched to a gene: 8. Germline loops: CDR1 MDHEN, CDR2 SYDVKM. The CDR3 consists of 16 residues. CDR3 in DNA: TGTGCCAGCAGTGGGTCCGGGACAGGGAACTCCTACGAGCAGTACTTC. Translating it yields CASSGSGTGNSYEQYF.

The CDR3 DNA reads TGTGCCATCAGTGAGTCGACAGGAAACTATGGCTACACCTTC. It codes for CAISESTGNYGYTF. This chain joins TRBV10-3 and TRBJ1-2; D may be TRBD1 (6 bases). Germline V gene data show CDR1 as ENHRY and CDR2 as SYGVKD. This CDR3 comprises 14 residues. The germline V and J ends were trimmed by 0 bases and 2 bases, with 7 bases remaining between them.

A few counts support this clonotype. The chain couples TRBV10-2 to TRBJ1-1; weak D call: TRBD1 (6 bases). CDR1 and CDR2 (germline): WSHSY, SAAADI. The V end lost 7 bases, the J end lost 4 bases, and 22 bases lay between the germline ends. This CDR3 spans 16 amino acids. CDR3 coding DNA: TGCGCCAGCATTACAAATCCAGGGAGGGGGAGCACTGAAGCTTTCTTT. Translating it yields CASITNPGRGSTEAFF.

The table lists this clonotype with many counts. The chain links TRBV7-6 to TRBJ2-7; either TRBD1 or TRBD2 may supply D (5 bases each). CDR1 is SGHVS and CDR2 is FNYEAQ in the germline V gene. CDR3 size: 12 residues. The V end lost 0 bases, the J end lost 7 bases, and 7 bases lay between the germline ends. CDR3 in DNA: TGTGCCAGCAGCTTAGCGGGACGGGAGCAGTACTTC. Amino acid sequence: CASSLAGREQYF.

In its sample, this clonotype was seen many times. The rearrangement joins TRBV7-2 to TRBJ2-1; the match to TRBD2 covers 8 bases. The CDR3 spans 14 residues. The V gene's germline CDR1 is SGHTA and CDR2 FQGNSA. V trimming: 11 bases; J trimming: 3 bases; junction bases outside the gene matches: 9. The CDR3 bases are TGTGCCTCTACGGTTGCGGGAGGCTACAATGAGCAGTTCTTC. Protein product: CASTVAGGYNEQFF.